This TCR beta chain emerged from a study of T cells in Graves' hyperthyroidism and ophthalmopathy. TCR beta CDR3 sequences were amplified from RNA transcripts. A first-round RT-PCR of the TCR CDR3 used the HTBI primer set. TCRdb passed the multiplex PCR reads through MiXCR, listing each CDR3 protein once. This sample has 200,000 to 250,000 distinct CDR3 sequences, with around 16% found just once. Lactation, pregnancy, other autoimmune disease or uncontrolled infection excluded patients. The length of the CDR3 is 15 residues. The germline CDR1 and CDR2 sequences are SGHDT and YYEEEE. With 5 bases clipped from V and 4 bases from J, the junction kept 7 bases outside the gene matches.

The V call is TRBV5-6, the J call TRBJ2-1, with 9 bases identical to TRBD1. Sequencing used blood. The sequence was collected from a woman aged 50 to 60 with Graves' hyperthyroidism. The CDR3 spells CASRTGTGRYNEQFF. In DNA form, the CDR3 reads TGTGCCAGCAGAACCGGGACAGGGAGGTACAATGAGCAGTTCTTC.